This entry concerns a single T cell receptor (beta chain). This clone's antigen is unknown. Per-nucleotide qualities are absent, and no much larger clonotype sits a single base away. This sample is part of a study of blood T cell repertoires in COVID-19 (dated by TCRdb to 2020 to 2022). Some background on the complete study: Collaborator samples came from the United States, Italy and Spain and covered acute and convalescent phases of COVID-19. The material from the prospective study consisted of cDNA or gDNA derived from T cells, B-cell-depleted T cells, or PBMCs. Subjects who had been exposed to COVID-19, were actively infected with it, or had recovered from it provided the deeply sampled blood TCRbeta repertoires that made up the dataset. The repertoires were released in a freely available public database intended as a resource for research on the immune response to SARS-CoV-2. Samples came from the ongoing ImmuneRACE study (first 160 participants) plus 1,254 subjects from 6 global collaborators. Sample metadata almost always included a de-identified subject ID, COVID-19 status, age in years and sex. Where available, HLA class I and class II types were obtained from metadata supplied by the sample provider rather than from assay-based typing. Results the study describes overall, beyond this receptor: The amount of clinical and demographic metadata varied by source and participant and was provided uncurated.

Participants in the prospective study were aged about 18 to 95 years, lived in under 30 United States geographic areas, and enrolled through a virtual design. Cohort assignment in the prospective study relied on participant-reported clinical history from a screening survey and a study questionnaire. Exposed participants had been in contact with someone with a PCR-confirmed or clinician-diagnosed COVID-19 case within 2 weeks of study entry. Each participant in the prospective study had whole blood, serum and a nasopharyngeal or oropharyngeal swab collected by mobile phlebotomists. Prospective study participants could optionally give additional blood draws and questionnaires over an approximately two-month period. Before DNA extraction, blood samples from the prospective study were shipped at room temperature or frozen. Measured from the cysteine to the phenylalanine, the CDR3 is 14 residues long. Of the read, only the CDR3 DNA is kept; its 42 bases are in frame from base 1. The V and J ends are trimmed by 3 bases and 0 bases, leaving 11 bases between them. From a lookup of the germline V gene, CDR1 and CDR2 are SQVTM and ANQGSEA.

TCRbeta CDR3 regions were amplified from genomic DNA using the immunoSEQ Assay, a bias-controlled multiplex PCR. The source study handled its data this way. Nucleated cell counts per sample were estimated from amplification of reference gene primers within the assay. Sequence reads were collapsed and filtered to measure the absolute abundance of every unique TCRbeta CDR3 rearrangement. Productive Simpson clonality was computed per sample as the square root of Simpson's diversity index over productive rearrangements. TCRdb re-hosts the immuneACCESS table, in-frame sequences only. Its copies lack some clones; in the studies checked, an unresolved V gene accounts for under half of them, and the cause for the rest is not known. V, J and clone size reflect that table, while D and trimming were determined from the DNA. The sample yields 250,000 or so clones; 80% to 90% were counted once. The ten largest make up around 3.2% of the sample.

The sequence derives from a woman aged 40 to 50 who had been exposed to COVID-19. The V and J genes are TRBV29-1 and TRBJ1-1, with the D gene too uncertain to name. The sample taken for sequencing was PBMCs or T cells enriched from blood (not recorded which). The DNA sequence is as follows: TGCAGCGTTGAGGGAGACCGGATGAACACTGAAGCTTTCTTT. This sequence encodes CSVEGDRMNTEAFF. With all but the CDR3 taken from the reference TRBV29-1 and TRBJ1-1 genes, the full variable domain is: SAVISQKPSRDICQRGTSLTIQCQVDSQVTMMFWYRQQPGQSLTLIATANQGSEATYESGFVIDKFPISRPNLTFSTLTVSNMSPEDSSIYLCSVEGDRMNTEAFFGQGTRLTVV.